A selection of T cell receptor beta chains follows, all from one sample in a study of T cells in Graves' hyperthyroidism and ophthalmopathy. TCRdb fed the multiplex PCR reads into MiXCR, producing one record per CDR3 protein. The data hold roughly 750,000 distinct CDR3 sequences, with around 17% observed a single time. The sequencing sample was made of blood. Receptors originate from a man between 18 and 35 years old with Graves' hyperthyroidism. The CDR3 runs from the conserved cysteine through the conserved F or W. Fields, in order: V gene, CDR3 protein.

>TRBV18
CASSGGQIAYEQYF
>TRBV2
CASSETGQGDQPQHF
>TRBV9
CASSPGGGRLNEQFF
>TRBV7-9
CASSPDAGTEAFF
>TRBV5-1
CASSWTGPGNTEAFF
>TRBV5-8
CASSFRRVYNEQFF
>TRBV6-6
CASSYSIIDQPQHF
>TRBV14
CASSQDPTGSYEQYF
>TRBV28
CASSLSGTGAIYEQYF
>TRBV12-3/TRBV12-4
CASSLVASNYGYTF
>TRBV20-1
CSARAGNEDFYEQYF
>TRBV12-3/TRBV12-4
CASSQGSEQFF
>TRBV28
CASSRGRYGEKLFF
>TRBV12-3/TRBV12-4
CATLNTANTEAFF
>TRBV28
CASLALAGSYEQYF
>TRBV2
CASTLDRGNEQFF
>TRBV12-3/TRBV12-4
CASRNTQGTGELFF
>TRBV20-1
CSARGRWGNQPQHF
>TRBV28
CASLSLAWSSYNEQFF
>TRBV18
CASSAQYEQYF
>TRBV7-9
CASSGRGLARGELFF
>TRBV5-1
CASSLGGQGTIHTEAFF
>TRBV20-1
CSARDPRRGLMGEQYF
>TRBV13
CASSARGGVSSGNTIYF
>TRBV29-1
CSISTGPHYEQYF
>TRBV18
CASSRDNLGHQPQHF
>TRBV7-3
CASSFSGASYNEQFF
>TRBV9
CASSTPRSGTSGSETQYF
>TRBV11-3
CASSLGRASWGDEQFF
>TRBV28
CASSPPPRGYDQPQHF
>TRBV20-1
CSVAGGFGETQYF
>TRBV3-1
CASSQDSEVQETQYF
>TRBV3-1
CASSTGTEPNQPQHF
>TRBV20-1
CSARGQGRSEKLFF
>TRBV2
CASQEATPYEQYF
>TRBV28
CASPEATRGYTF
>TRBV29-1
CSVEGRVAGQNTGELFF
>TRBV27
CASSPRDVNSPLHF
>TRBV7-2
CASSNYRRSPLHF
>TRBV3-1
CASSPRAATYEQYF
>TRBV28
CASSALAGQETQYF
>TRBV18
CASSPLPGGPSTDTQYF
>TRBV18
CASSPRQGEETQYF
>TRBV7-6
CASSAGGINQPQHF